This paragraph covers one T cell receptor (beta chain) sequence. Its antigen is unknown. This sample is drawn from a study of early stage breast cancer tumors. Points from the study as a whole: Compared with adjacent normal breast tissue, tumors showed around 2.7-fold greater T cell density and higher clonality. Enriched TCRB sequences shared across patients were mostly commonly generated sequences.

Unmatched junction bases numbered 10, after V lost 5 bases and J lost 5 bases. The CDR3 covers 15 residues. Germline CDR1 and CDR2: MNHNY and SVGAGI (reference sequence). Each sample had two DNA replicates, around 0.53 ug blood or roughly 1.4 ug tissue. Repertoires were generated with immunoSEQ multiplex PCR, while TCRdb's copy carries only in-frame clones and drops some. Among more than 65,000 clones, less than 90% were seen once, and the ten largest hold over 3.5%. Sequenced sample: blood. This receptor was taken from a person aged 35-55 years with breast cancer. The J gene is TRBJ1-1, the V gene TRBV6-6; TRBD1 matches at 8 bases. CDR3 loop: CASSPTGGGGTEAFF. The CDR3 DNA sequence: TGTGCCAGCAGTCCTACAGGGGGAGGAGGAACTGAAGCTTTCTTT.